This T cell receptor (beta chain) was obtained from a study of T cells expressing NK-cell markers. The germline gives CDR1 WNHNN, CDR2 SYGVQD (reference sequence). The CDR3 totals 16 residues. Study findings and constraints: It remained uncertain whether the expanded NKG2C+ T cell clones were specific for HCMV antigens.

With respect to this clonotype: Its antigen is currently unknown.

For each CDR3 protein, TCRdb gives one entry from its re-call of the 5' RACE reads, without DNA. This listing includes fewer than 7,500 distinct CDR3 sequences. The J gene is TRBJ2-3, the V gene TRBV10-1; with no DNA, the TCRdb D assignment of TRBD2 cannot be verified. This TCR came from a young man in good health. The specimen was blood T cells: a sorted CD56 or NKG2C T cell subset, CD4+ or CD8+ T cells, or bulk PBMC T cells (not recorded which). CDR3 region: CASSETSGRQTDTQYF.